This passage covers 25 T cell receptor beta chains from one sample sequenced in a study of blood T cell repertoires in COVID-19. Profiled with immunoSEQ multiplex PCR; TCRdb holds only in-frame clones, not every one. The sample shows 25,000 to 30,000 clones, roughly nine tenths of them seen only once. The source material was peripheral blood. The source of these receptors is a man aged 50 or older with active COVID-19.

V usage is TRBV29-1 and J usage is TRBJ1-2; TRBD1 is a possible D gene (5 bases). CDR1 is SQVTM and CDR2 is ANQGSEA in the germline V gene. The CDR3 is made up of 12 amino acids. V was pared by 4 bases and J by 4 bases, with 10 bases between. The CDR3, as DNA: TGCAGCGTTGGCCGGGGGGGCTATGGCTACACCTTC. This gives the protein CSVGRGGYGYTF.

The rearrangement links TRBV2 to TRBJ2-7, with D tentatively TRBD1 (6 bases). CDR3 length: 16 residues. Germline V gene data show CDR1 as SNHLY and CDR2 as FYNNEI. Trimming stripped 6 bases from V and 5 bases from J, with 23 bases between. CDR3 DNA sequence: TGTGCCAGCAGCCCCGTCCCCGGGACACCGAGGGACGAGCAGTACTTC. It yields the protein CASSPVPGTPRDEQYF.

The chain has TRBV19 and TRBJ2-2; TRBD1 matches 12 bases. V lost 6 bases to trimming and J lost 5 bases; unmatched junction nucleotides: 4. Germline values: CDR1 LNHDA, CDR2 SQIVND (reference sequence). The CDR3 spans 15 residues. In nucleotides, the CDR3 is TGTGCCAGTAGCCGGGACAGGGGGCGGACCGGGGAGCTGTTTTTT. Protein: CASSRDRGRTGELFF.

The gene calls are TRBV5-6 and TRBJ2-7; D is unresolved. CDR3 length equals 15 residues. V lost 1 base, J lost 0 bases, and 11 bases lay in between. Germline values: CDR1 SGHDT, CDR2 YYEEEE. Here the CDR3 reads CASSLSSLSSYEQYF. The CDR3 coding sequence is TGTGCCAGCAGCTTGTCTTCGCTGAGCTCCTACGAGCAGTACTTC.

This rearrangement joins TRBV18 to TRBJ2-7; 8 bases map to TRBD1. J gave up 7 bases and V 1 base, and 9 bases lay outside the gene matches. The CDR3 is 15 residues long. Germline V lookup: CDR1 KGHSH, CDR2 LQKENI. The DNA of the CDR3 is TGTGCCAGCTCACCACTAACAGGGGGGTCGTATGAGCAGTACTTC. As protein: CASSPLTGGSYEQYF.

The genes are TRBV7-9 and TRBJ2-5; a possible D gene is TRBD1 (6 bases). The CDR3 has 16 amino acids. The V end lost 2 bases, the J end lost 5 bases, and 18 bases lay between the germline ends. The V gene's germline CDR1 is SEHNR and CDR2 FQNEAQ (reference sequence). The CDR3 protein is CASSLQGGVKGETQYF. DNA for the CDR3: TGTGCCAGCAGCTTACAAGGGGGAGTGAAGGGCGAGACCCAGTACTTC.

This sequence joins TRBV11-3 and TRBJ2-6; unclear D gene. This CDR3 has 17 amino acids. The germline V gene encodes CDR1 SGHNT and CDR2 YENEEA. Trimming stripped 1 base from V and 4 bases from J, with 14 bases between. Here the CDR3 DNA reads TGTGCCAGCAGCTTAGCATTATTTACACCGGGGGCCAACGTCCTGACTTTC. Its translation is CASSLALFTPGANVLTF. Full variable domain (rest looked up from reference TRBV11-3 and TRBJ2-6): EAGVVQSPRYKIIEKKQPVAFWCNPISGHNTLYWYLQNLGQGPELLIRYENEEAVDDSQLPKDRFSAERLKGVDSTLKIQPAELGDSAVYLCASSLALFTPGANVLTFGAGSRLTVL.

CDR3 sequence (DNA): TGTGCCAGCAGCAAAGGGACAGGCTACGAGCAGTACTTC. It codes for CASSKGTGYEQYF. This chain uses TRBV21-1 with TRBJ2-7; TRBD1, the table's D call, was not compared with the DNA. TRBV21-1 has pseudogene status. The CDR3 is 13 residues long.

The chain joins TRBV2 to TRBJ2-7; tentative D call: TRBD2 (5 bases). Trimming stripped 7 bases from V and 4 bases from J, with 17 bases between. There are 14 residues in the CDR3. Germline CDR1 reads SNHLY; CDR2 reads FYNNEI. CDR3 loop: CASMGELNAYEQYF. CDR3 bases: TGTGCCAGCATGGGAGAATTAAATGCATACGAGCAGTACTTC.

V gene TRBV9 combines with J gene TRBJ2-5; tentatively, D is TRBD1 (5 bases). The CDR3 extends over 13 amino acids. Germline V gene sequence: CDR1 SGDLS, CDR2 YYNGEE. V was cut by 3 bases and J by 0 bases, with 6 bases left in between. This chain's CDR3 is CASSADNQETQYF. Here the CDR3 DNA reads TGTGCCAGCAGCGCGGACAACCAAGAGACCCAGTACTTC. The full variable domain, its missing parts supplied by reference TRBV9 and TRBJ2-5, is DSGVTQTPKHLITATGQRVTLRCSPRSGDLSVYWYQQSLDQGLQFLIQYYNGEERAKGNILERFSAQQFPDLHSELNLSSLELGDSALYFCASSADNQETQYFGPGTRLLVL.

The chain couples TRBV28 to TRBJ2-6, with 13 bases aligning to TRBD2. The length of the CDR3 is 18 residues. Trimming at V came to 5 bases and at J to 2 bases, leaving 6 bases not matched to a gene. Germline V lookup: CDR1 MDHEN, CDR2 SYDVKM. The DNA of the CDR3 is TGTGCCAGCAGTCAAGGACTAGCGGGAGATCCTGGGGCCAACGTCCTGACTTTC. Amino acid sequence: CASSQGLAGDPGANVLTF.

The genes are TRBV9 and TRBJ2-1; perhaps TRBD1 as D (6 bases). Looked up from germline, CDR1 is SGDLS and CDR2 is YYNGEE. The CDR3 covers 16 residues. The ends were cut back, 5 bases at V and 10 bases at J, with 25 bases in the middle. The CDR3 sequence: CASRPAWDTEGGEQFF. CDR3 coding DNA: TGTGCCAGCAGGCCAGCTTGGGACACGGAAGGGGGAGAGCAGTTCTTC.

The chain carries TRBV18 and TRBJ1-6; D is perhaps TRBD1 (6 bases). Germline values: CDR1 KGHSH, CDR2 LQKENI. With 3 bases removed from V and 9 bases from J, the gap between germline ends came to 18 bases. CDR3 length: 16 residues. This CDR3 reads CASSPFSGVVSSPLHF. In nucleotides, the CDR3 is TGTGCCAGCTCACCCTTCTCAGGGGTAGTCAGTTCACCCCTCCACTTT.

This clone was counted between two and nine times. The chain combines TRBV2 with TRBJ2-2, with 9 bases that match TRBD1. CDR1 SNHLY and CDR2 FYNNEI come from the germline V gene. This CDR3 contains 15 residues. Trimming removed 5 bases from V and 1 base from J; junction bases left unmatched: 2. CDR3 residues: CASSRQGVNTGELFF. CDR3 bases: TGTGCCAGCAGTCGACAGGGGGTGAACACCGGGGAGCTGTTTTTT.

CDR3 region: CASSLGTGENTEAFF. The CDR3 bases are TGTGCCAGCAGCTTAGGGACAGGGGAGAACACTGAAGCTTTCTTT. This chain uses TRBV7-9 with TRBJ1-1; the match to TRBD1 covers 9 bases. With V trimmed by 1 base and J by 1 base, 1 base remained unmatched. Germline loops: CDR1 SEHNR, CDR2 FQNEAQ (reference sequence). CDR3 length: 15 amino acids.

The chain carries TRBV28 and TRBJ2-2; maybe TRBD2 (5 bases). This CDR3 is 13 amino acids long. Trimming took off 6 bases at V and 6 bases at J, with 11 bases between the two ends. Germline values: CDR1 MDHEN, CDR2 SYDVKM. The CDR3 reads CASRPTSAGELFF. In DNA form, the CDR3 reads TGTGCCAGCAGGCCAACTAGTGCCGGGGAGCTGTTTTTT.

The rearrangement uses TRBV5-1 and TRBJ2-3; 12 nucleotides match TRBD2. Unmatched junction bases numbered 4, after V lost 1 base and J lost 4 bases. CDR3 length: 16 amino acids. Germline assignment: CDR1 SGHRS and CDR2 YFSETQ. CDR3 DNA sequence: TGCGCCAGCAGCTTGCTGCTAGCGGGAGGGCCAGATACGCAGTATTTT. This encodes CASSLLLAGGPDTQYF.

The chain is built from TRBV12-3 or TRBV12-4 and TRBJ2-7; tentative D call: TRBD1 (6 bases). The V gene lost 3 bases and the J gene lost 6 bases, with 9 bases spanning the gap. The CDR3 covers 12 residues. Here the CDR3 DNA reads TGTGCCAGCAGTTTTCCCAGGGGCGAGCAGTACTTC. As protein: CASSFPRGEQYF.

The chain is built from TRBV10-2 and TRBJ1-1; 8 nucleotides match TRBD1. The CDR3 extends over 15 amino acids. Unmatched junction bases numbered 10, after V lost 7 bases and J lost 3 bases. CDR1 is WSHSY and CDR2 is SAAADI in the germline V gene. CDR3 bases: TGCGCCAGCATTGACGTGACAGGGGAGGACACTGAAGCTTTCTTT. Amino acid sequence: CASIDVTGEDTEAFF.

The V gene is TRBV7-9, the J gene TRBJ2-7, with a possible D match to TRBD2 (5 bases). Per the germline V gene, CDR1 is SEHNR and CDR2 is FQNEAQ (reference sequence). V was cut by 0 bases and J by 7 bases, with 10 bases left in between. This CDR3 contains 13 residues. DNA for the CDR3: TGTGCCAGCAGCTTAGCGCTTACTAGTGAGCAGTACTTC. It yields the protein CASSLALTSEQYF.

This clone was counted a single time. CDR3 sequence: CASSYGLATDTQYF. CDR3 in DNA: TGTGCCAGCAGTTACGGACTAGCGACAGATACGCAGTATTTT. This chain uses TRBV6-2 or TRBV6-3 with TRBJ2-3; 9 positions match TRBD2. The CDR3 extends over 14 amino acids. V lost 2 bases to trimming and J lost 3 bases; unmatched junction nucleotides: 0. CDR1 and CDR2 (germline): MNHEY, SVGEGT.

This chain links TRBV4-1 with TRBJ2-1; TRBD2 might be the D (6 bases). CDR1 and CDR2 (germline): MGHRA, YSYEKL. V was trimmed by 2 bases and J by 5 bases, leaving 10 bases between them. CDR3 size: 14 residues. The CDR3 coding sequence is TGCGCCAGCAGCCAAAGCGGGCTTGACAATGAGCAGTTCTTC. Its translation: CASSQSGLDNEQFF.

V usage is TRBV5-1 and J usage is TRBJ1-5; 7 nucleotides align to TRBD1. CDR1 and CDR2 (germline): SGHRS, YFSETQ. The CDR3 runs 16 residues. With V trimmed by 0 bases and J by 3 bases, 6 bases remained unmatched. The CDR3 protein is CASSLAPGQYNQPQHF. CDR3 sequence (DNA): TGCGCCAGCAGCTTGGCACCGGGACAGTACAATCAGCCCCAGCATTTT. Looking up the rest from reference TRBV5-1 and TRBJ1-5 gives the full variable domain: KAGVTQTPRYLIKTRGQQVTLSCSPISGHRSVSWYQQTPGQGLQFLFEYFSETQRNKGNFPGRFSGRQFSNSRSEMNVSTLELGDSALYLCASSLAPGQYNQPQHFGDGTRLSIL.

The chain recombines TRBV6-5 with TRBJ2-7; D unclear. V was cut by 6 bases and J by 3 bases, with 9 bases left in between. The CDR3 is 12 residues long. Looked up from germline, CDR1 is MNHEY and CDR2 is SVGAGI. The CDR3 protein is CASRQVHYEQYF. The DNA of the CDR3 is TGTGCCAGCAGGCAGGTCCACTACGAGCAGTACTTC.

This clone has just one count. This sequence joins TRBV5-5 and TRBJ2-7; a weak D match, TRBD1 (5 bases). V shed 3 bases and J shed 5 bases, with 15 bases lying between them. The germline CDR1 and CDR2 sequences are SGHKS and YYEKEE (reference sequence). The CDR3 consists of 14 residues. CDR3 DNA sequence: TGTGCCAGCAGCTCGAACCACAGGTATCACGAGCAGTACTTC. Translated: CASSSNHRYHEQYF.